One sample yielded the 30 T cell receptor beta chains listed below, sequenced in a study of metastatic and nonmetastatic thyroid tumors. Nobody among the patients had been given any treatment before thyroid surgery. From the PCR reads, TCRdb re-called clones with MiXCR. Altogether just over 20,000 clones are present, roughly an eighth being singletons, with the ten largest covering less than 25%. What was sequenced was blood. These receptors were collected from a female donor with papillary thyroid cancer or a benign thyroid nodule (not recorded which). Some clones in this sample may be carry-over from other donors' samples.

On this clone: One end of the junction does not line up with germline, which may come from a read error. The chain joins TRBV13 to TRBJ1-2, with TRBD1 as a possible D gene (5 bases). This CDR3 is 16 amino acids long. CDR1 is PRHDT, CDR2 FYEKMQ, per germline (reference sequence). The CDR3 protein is CASSSLEEVDNYCYTF. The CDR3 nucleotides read TGTGCCAGCAGCTCTCTTGAAGAAGTGGACAACTATTGCTACACCTTC.

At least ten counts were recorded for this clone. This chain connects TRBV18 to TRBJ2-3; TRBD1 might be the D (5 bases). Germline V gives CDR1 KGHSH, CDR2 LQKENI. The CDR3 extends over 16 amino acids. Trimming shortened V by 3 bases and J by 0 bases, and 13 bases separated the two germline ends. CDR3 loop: CASSPPTASSTDTQYF. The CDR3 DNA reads TGTGCCAGCTCACCCCCGACAGCTTCTAGCACAGATACGCAGTATTTT.

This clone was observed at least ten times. The CDR3 here is CASSRDRLYGYTF. The CDR3 region has the DNA TGCGCCAGCAGCAGGGACAGGCTCTATGGCTACACCTTC. The chain joins TRBV5-1 to TRBJ1-2; TRBD1 agrees at 8 bases. The CDR3 is made up of 13 amino acids. J was trimmed by 4 bases and V by 4 bases; bases with no gene match: 3. Germline CDR1 SGHRS, CDR2 YFSETQ.

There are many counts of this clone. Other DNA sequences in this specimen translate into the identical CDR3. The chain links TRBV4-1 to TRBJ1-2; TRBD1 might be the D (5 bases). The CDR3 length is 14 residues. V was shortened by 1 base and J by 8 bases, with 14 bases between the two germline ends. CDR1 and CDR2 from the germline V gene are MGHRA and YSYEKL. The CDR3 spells CASSQGGVRDGYTF. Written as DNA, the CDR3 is TGCGCCAGCAGCCAAGGGGGGGTACGGGACGGCTACACCTTC.

The CDR3, as DNA: TGTGCCAGCAGCACAAGTCGGAATGAGCAGTTCTTC. It is translated as CASSTSRNEQFF. The chain recombines TRBV7-9 with TRBJ2-1; D uncertain. The V end lost 5 bases, the J end lost 7 bases, and 9 bases lay between the germline ends. Looked up from germline, CDR1 is SEHNR and CDR2 is FQNEAQ (reference sequence). The CDR3 spans 12 residues.

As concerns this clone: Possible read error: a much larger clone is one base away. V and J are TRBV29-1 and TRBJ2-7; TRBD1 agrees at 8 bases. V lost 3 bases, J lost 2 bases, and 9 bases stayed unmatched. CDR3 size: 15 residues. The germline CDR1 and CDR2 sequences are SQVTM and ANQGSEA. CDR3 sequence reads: CSVDATGADTYEQYF. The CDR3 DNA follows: TGCAGCGTTGATGCGACAGGGGCCGACACCTACGAGCAGTACTTC.

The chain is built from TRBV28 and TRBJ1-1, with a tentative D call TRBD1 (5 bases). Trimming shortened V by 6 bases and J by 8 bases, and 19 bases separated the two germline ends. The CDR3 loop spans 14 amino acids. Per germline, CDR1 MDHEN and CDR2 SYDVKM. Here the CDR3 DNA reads TGTGCCAGCAGGTCAGGGCTTGCGGGGCTCGAAGCTTTCTTT. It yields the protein CASRSGLAGLEAFF.

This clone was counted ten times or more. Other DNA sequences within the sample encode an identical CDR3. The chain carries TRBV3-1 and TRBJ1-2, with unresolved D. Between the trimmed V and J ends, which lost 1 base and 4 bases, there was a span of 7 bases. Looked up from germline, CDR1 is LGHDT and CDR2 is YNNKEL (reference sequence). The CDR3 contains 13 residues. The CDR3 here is CASSQAGIYGYTF. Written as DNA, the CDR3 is TGTGCCAGCAGCCAAGCGGGGATCTATGGCTACACCTTC. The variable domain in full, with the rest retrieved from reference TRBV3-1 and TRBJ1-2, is DTAVSQTPKYLVTQMGNDKSIKCEQNLGHDTMYWYKQDSKKFLKIMFSYNNKELIINETVPNRFSPKSPDKAHLNLHINSLELGDSAVYFCASSQAGIYGYTFGSGTRLTVV.

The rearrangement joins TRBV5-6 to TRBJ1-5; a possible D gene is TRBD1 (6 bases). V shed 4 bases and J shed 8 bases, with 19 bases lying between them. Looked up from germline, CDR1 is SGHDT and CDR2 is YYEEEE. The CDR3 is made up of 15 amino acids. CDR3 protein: CASSLQGRVLEPQHF. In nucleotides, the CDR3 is TGTGCCAGCAGCCTCCAGGGGAGGGTCCTAGAGCCCCAGCATTTT.

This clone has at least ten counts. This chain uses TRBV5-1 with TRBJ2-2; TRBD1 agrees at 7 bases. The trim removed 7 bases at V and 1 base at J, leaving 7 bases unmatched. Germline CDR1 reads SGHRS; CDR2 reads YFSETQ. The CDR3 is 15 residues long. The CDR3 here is CASSLTGKNTGELFF. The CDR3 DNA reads TGCGCCAGCTCCCTGACAGGGAAGAACACCGGGGAGCTGTTTTTT.

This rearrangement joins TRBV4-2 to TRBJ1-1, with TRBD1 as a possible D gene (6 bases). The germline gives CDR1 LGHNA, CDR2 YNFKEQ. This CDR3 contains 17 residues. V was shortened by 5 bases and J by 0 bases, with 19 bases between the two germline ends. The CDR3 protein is CASSTFTTGLMNTEAFF. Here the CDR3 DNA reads TGTGCCAGCAGCACATTCACTACAGGGCTTATGAACACTGAAGCTTTCTTT.

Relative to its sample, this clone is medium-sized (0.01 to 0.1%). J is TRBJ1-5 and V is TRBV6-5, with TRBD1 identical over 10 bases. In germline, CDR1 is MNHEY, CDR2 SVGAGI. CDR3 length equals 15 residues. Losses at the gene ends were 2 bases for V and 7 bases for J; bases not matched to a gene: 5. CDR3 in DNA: TGTGCCAGCAGTTACGGGGGGACAGGGGTACAGCCCCAGCATTTT. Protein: CASSYGGTGVQPQHF.

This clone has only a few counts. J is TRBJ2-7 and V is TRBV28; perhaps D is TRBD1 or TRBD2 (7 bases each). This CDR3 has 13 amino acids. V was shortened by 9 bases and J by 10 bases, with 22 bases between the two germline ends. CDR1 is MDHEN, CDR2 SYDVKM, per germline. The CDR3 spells CASEQGTTYYQYF. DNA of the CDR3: TGTGCCAGTGAACAGGGGACTACCTACTATCAGTACTTC.

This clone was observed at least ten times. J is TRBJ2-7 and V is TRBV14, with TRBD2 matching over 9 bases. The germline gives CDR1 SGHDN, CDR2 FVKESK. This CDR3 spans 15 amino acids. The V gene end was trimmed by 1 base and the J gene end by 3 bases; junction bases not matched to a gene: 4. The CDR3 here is CASSQALAGLYEQYF. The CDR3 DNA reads TGTGCCAGCAGCCAAGCGCTAGCGGGGCTCTACGAGCAGTACTTC.

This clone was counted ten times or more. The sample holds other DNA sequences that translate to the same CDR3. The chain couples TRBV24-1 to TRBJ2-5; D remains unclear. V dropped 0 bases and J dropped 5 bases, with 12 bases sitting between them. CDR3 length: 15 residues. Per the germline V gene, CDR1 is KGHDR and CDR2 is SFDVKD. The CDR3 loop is CATSDLGGPPETQYF. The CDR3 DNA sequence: TGTGCCACCAGTGATTTGGGCGGTCCACCGGAGACCCAGTACTTC.

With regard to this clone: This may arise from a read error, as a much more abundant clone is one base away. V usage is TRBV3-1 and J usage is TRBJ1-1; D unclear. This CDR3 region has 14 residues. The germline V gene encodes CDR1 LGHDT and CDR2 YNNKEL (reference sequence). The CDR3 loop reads CVSSQAAVNTEAFF. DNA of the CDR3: TGTGTCAGCAGCCAAGCAGCAGTGAACACTGAAGCTTTCTTT. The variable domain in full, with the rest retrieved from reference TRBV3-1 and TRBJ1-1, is DTAVSQTPKYLVTQMGNDKSIKCEQNLGHDTMYWYKQDSKKFLKIMFSYNNKELIINETVPNRFSPKSPDKAHLNLHINSLELGDSAVYFCVSSQAAVNTEAFFGQGTRLTVV.

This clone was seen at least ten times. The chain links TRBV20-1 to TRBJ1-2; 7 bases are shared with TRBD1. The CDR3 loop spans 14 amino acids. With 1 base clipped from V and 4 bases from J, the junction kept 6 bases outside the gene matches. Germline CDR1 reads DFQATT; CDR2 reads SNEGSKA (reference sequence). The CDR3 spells CSARGQGRSYGYTF. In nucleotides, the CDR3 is TGCAGTGCTAGAGGACAGGGTAGAAGCTATGGCTACACCTTC.

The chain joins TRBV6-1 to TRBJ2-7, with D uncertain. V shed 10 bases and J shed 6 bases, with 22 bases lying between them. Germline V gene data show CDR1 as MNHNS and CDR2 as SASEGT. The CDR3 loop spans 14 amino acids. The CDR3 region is CATAEVGNICEQYF. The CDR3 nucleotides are TGTGCCACGGCGGAAGTGGGTAATATCTGCGAGCAGTACTTC.

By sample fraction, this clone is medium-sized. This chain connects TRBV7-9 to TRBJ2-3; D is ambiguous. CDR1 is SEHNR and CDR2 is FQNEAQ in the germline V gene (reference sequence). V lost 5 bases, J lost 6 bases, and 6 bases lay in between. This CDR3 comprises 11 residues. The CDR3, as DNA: TGTGCCAGCAGCCGCAGGGATACGCAGTATTTT. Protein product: CASSRRDTQYF.

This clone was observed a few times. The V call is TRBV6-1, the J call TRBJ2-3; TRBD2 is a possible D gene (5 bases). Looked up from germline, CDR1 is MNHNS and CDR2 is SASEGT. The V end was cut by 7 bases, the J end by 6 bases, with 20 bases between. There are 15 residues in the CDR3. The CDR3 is CASTFSGVGVDTQYF. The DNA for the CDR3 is TGTGCCAGCACCTTCAGCGGCGTGGGTGTCGATACGCAGTATTTT.

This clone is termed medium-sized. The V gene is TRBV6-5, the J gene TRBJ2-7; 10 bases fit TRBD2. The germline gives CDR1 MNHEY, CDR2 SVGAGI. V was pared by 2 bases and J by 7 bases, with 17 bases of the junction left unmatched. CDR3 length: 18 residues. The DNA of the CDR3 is TGTGCCAGCAGTTACCCTAGCGGGAGAGCCCCCGCTCTTTGGGAGCAGTACTTC. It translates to CASSYPSGRAPALWEQYF.

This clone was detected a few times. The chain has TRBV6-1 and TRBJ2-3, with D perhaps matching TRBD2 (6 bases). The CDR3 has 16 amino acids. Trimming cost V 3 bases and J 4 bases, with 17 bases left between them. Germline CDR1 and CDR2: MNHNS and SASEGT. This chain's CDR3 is CASSDHSGGGPDTQYF. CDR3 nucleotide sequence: TGTGCCAGCAGTGACCACTCCGGGGGAGGTCCAGATACGCAGTATTTT.

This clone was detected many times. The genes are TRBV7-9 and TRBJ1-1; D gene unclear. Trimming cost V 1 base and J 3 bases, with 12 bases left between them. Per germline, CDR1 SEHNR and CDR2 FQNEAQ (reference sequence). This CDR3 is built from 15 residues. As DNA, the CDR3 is TGTGCCAGCAGCTTAGATGGCAGAGGTGACACTGAAGCTTTCTTT. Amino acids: CASSLDGRGDTEAFF.

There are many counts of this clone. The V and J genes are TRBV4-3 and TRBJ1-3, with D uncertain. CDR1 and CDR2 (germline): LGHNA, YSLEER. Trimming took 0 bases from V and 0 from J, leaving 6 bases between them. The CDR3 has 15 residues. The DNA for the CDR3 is TGCGCCAGCAGCCAAGATCCAAACTCTGGAAACACCATATATTTT. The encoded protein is CASSQDPNSGNTIYF.

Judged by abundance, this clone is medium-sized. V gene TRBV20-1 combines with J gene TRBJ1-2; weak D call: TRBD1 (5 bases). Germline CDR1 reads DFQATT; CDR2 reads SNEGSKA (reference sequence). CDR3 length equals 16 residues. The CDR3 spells CRGQVWGSVYIHGYTF. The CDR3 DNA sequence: TGCAGGGGGCAAGTTTGGGGGAGTGTTTATATTCATGGCTACACCTTC.

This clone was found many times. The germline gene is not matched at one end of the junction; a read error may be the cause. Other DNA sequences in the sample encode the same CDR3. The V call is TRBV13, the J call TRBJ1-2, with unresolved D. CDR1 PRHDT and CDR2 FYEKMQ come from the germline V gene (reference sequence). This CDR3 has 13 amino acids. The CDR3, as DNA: TGTGCCAGCAGCCTAGGAACTAACTATGGCTACACCTTC. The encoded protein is CASSLGTNYGYTF.

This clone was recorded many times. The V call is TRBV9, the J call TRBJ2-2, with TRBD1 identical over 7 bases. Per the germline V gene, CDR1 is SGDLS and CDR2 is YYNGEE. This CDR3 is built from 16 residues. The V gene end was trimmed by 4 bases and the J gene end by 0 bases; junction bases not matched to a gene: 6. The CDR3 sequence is CASSPPTGANTGELFF. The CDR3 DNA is TGTGCCAGCAGCCCACCAACAGGGGCGAACACCGGGGAGCTGTTTTTT.

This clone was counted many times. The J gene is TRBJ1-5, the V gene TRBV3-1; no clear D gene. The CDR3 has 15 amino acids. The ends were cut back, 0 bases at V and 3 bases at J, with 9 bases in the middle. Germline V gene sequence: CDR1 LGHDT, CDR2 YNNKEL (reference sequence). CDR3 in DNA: TGTGCCAGCAGCCAAGACCCCAGTTCCAATCAGCCCCAGCATTTT. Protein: CASSQDPSSNQPQHF.

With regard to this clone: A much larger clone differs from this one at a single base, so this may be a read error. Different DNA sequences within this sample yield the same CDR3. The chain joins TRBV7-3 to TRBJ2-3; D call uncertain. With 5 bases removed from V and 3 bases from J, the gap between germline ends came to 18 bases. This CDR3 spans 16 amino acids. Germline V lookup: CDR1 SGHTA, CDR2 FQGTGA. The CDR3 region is CASSRRAAPGTDTQYF. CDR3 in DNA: TGTGCCAGCAGCCGGAGAGCCGCTCCCGGGACAGATACGCAGTATTTT.

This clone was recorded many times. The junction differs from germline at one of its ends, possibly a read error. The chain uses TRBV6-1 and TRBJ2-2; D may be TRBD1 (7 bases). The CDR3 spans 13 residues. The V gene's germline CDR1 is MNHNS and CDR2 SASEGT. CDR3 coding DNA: TGTGCCAGCAGCGGATCGGACAGGAGGGTGCTGCTTTTT. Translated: CASSGSDRRVLLF.